The 17 T cell receptor beta chains in this list originate from one sample, sequenced in a study of cytomegalovirus exposure and HLA in healthy donors. The PCR was carried out with 60 Vbeta primers and 13 Jbeta primers. TCRdb's copy holds only in-frame clones and misses some; the assay was immunoSEQ multiplex PCR. The data hold 150,000 to 200,000 clones, with 75% to 90% observed a single time. Sequencing input: PBMCs. The receptors derive from a young man in good health and CMV-seropositive.

This chain links TRBV29-1 with TRBJ2-1, with 7 nucleotides matching TRBD1. Germline V gene sequence: CDR1 SQVTM, CDR2 ANQGSEA. V lost 7 bases, J lost 3 bases, and 6 bases stayed unmatched. This CDR3 comprises 13 residues. In DNA form, the CDR3 reads TGCAGCGCTACAGGGGAAAACTACAATGAGCAGTTCTTC. Translation gives CSATGENYNEQFF.

The rearrangement uses TRBV6-4 and TRBJ2-5, with 9 bases aligning to TRBD2. This CDR3 is 13 amino acids long. Germline V gene data show CDR1 as MRHNA and CDR2 as SNTAGT. The ends lost 9 bases at V and 5 bases at J; junction bases unmatched: 7. In DNA, the CDR3 is TGTGCCAGTCCAGCGGGGGGAGGGGAGACCCAGTACTTC. Its translation: CASPAGGGETQYF.

This chain links TRBV7-2 with TRBJ2-6; 12 bases are a match to TRBD2. Trimming removed 5 bases from V and 4 bases from J; junction bases left unmatched: 12. Germline CDR1 SGHTA, CDR2 FQGNSA. This CDR3 is built from 19 residues. This CDR3 reads CASSPRASGGASGANVLTF. CDR3 nucleotide sequence: TGTGCCAGCAGCCCACGGGCTAGCGGGGGGGCTAGCGGGGCCAACGTCCTGACTTTC.

The V and J genes are TRBV5-1 and TRBJ1-1, with TRBD1 as a possible D gene (5 bases). V was pared by 0 bases and J by 1 base, with 10 bases between. The germline CDR1 and CDR2 sequences are SGHRS and YFSETQ. The CDR3 loop spans 15 amino acids. CDR3 DNA sequence: TGCGCCAGCAGCTTGGGTTCAGGGCCGAACACTGAAGCTTTCTTT. Its translation is CASSLGSGPNTEAFF.

The V and J genes are TRBV5-4 and TRBJ2-1; perhaps TRBD2 as D (5 bases). V was clipped by 0 bases and J by 3 bases, with 10 bases between them. Germline V gene data show CDR1 as SGHNT and CDR2 as YYREEE (reference sequence). CDR3 length: 15 residues. CDR3 in amino acids: CASSLVRGFYNEQFF. The CDR3 region has the DNA TGTGCCAGCAGCTTGGTCCGGGGATTCTACAATGAGCAGTTCTTC.

This chain uses TRBV27 with TRBJ1-6; 8 bases agree with TRBD1. Germline V CDR1 and CDR2: MNHEY, SMNVEV (reference sequence). CDR3 length: 15 residues. V lost 3 bases and J lost 8; bases outside the gene matches: 6. CDR3 nucleotide sequence: TGTGCCAGCAGTTTGGCGGACAGGGCTTATTCACCCCTCCACTTT. It is translated as CASSLADRAYSPLHF.

The V and J genes are TRBV27 and TRBJ1-5, with D uncertain. Germline values: CDR1 MNHEY, CDR2 SMNVEV (reference sequence). V was trimmed by 6 bases and J by 3 bases, leaving 6 bases between them. This CDR3 comprises 12 residues. The CDR3 sequence is CASSQANQPQHF. CDR3 sequence (DNA): TGTGCCAGCAGCCAGGCCAATCAGCCCCAGCATTTT.

The chain carries TRBV7-6 and TRBJ2-7, with a weak D call TRBD1 (6 bases). CDR1 and CDR2 (germline): SGHVS, FNYEAQ. This CDR3 is 15 amino acids long. Trimming removed 5 bases at V and 7 bases at J, with 21 bases between. Here the CDR3 reads CASSRGVQGRVEQYF. CDR3 in DNA: TGTGCCAGCAGCCGAGGGGTACAGGGAAGGGTTGAGCAGTACTTC.

The rearrangement joins TRBV30 to TRBJ2-5; 9 bases align to TRBD1. Judging by the DNA end, TRBJ2-7 fits better; the J call may be wrong. In germline, CDR1 is GTSNPN, CDR2 SVGIG (reference sequence). This CDR3 is 14 amino acids long. The CDR3, as DNA: TGTGCCTGGAGTCTACAGGGGGCTGGAAACGAGCAGTACTTC. Its protein is CAWSLQGAGNEQYF.

The chain recombines TRBV7-6 with TRBJ1-1; 12 nucleotides align to TRBD1. The CDR3 spans 19 residues. Germline V gene lookup returns CDR1 SGHVS and CDR2 FNYEAQ. V trimming: 3 bases; J trimming: 1 base; junction bases outside the gene matches: 12. The CDR3 protein is CASSFSGGQGAAPNTEAFF. The CDR3 nucleotides are TGTGCCAGCAGCTTTAGTGGGGGACAGGGGGCAGCTCCGAACACTGAAGCTTTCTTT.

The chain combines TRBV4-1 with TRBJ2-3; D is undetermined. The CDR3 extends over 16 amino acids. V lost 0 bases, J lost 0 bases, and 10 bases lay in between. The V gene's germline CDR1 is MGHRA and CDR2 YSYEKL. The CDR3 nucleotides read TGCGCCAGCAGCCAAGATCACATTATTAGCACAGATACGCAGTATTTT. It specifies CASSQDHIISTDTQYF.

The rearrangement links TRBV6-5 to TRBJ1-1; a possible D gene is TRBD1 (5 bases). Looked up from germline, CDR1 is MNHEY and CDR2 is SVGAGI. V was clipped by 2 bases and J by 4 bases, with 17 bases between them. The CDR3 has 16 residues. DNA for the CDR3: TGTGCCAGCAGTTACCCCAAGGGGCAGGGACTCACTGAAGCTTTCTTT. Its translation is CASSYPKGQGLTEAFF.

This chain connects TRBV29-1 to TRBJ1-1; D is ambiguous. V was pared by 3 bases and J by 4 bases, with 9 bases between. Germline CDR1 reads SQVTM; CDR2 reads ANQGSEA. The CDR3 consists of 12 residues. Written as DNA, the CDR3 is TGCAGCGTTGATGGTTCCAGCACTGAAGCTTTCTTT. Translated, it gives CSVDGSSTEAFF.

This sequence joins TRBV9 and TRBJ1-1; 9 nucleotides align to TRBD1. CDR1 is SGDLS, CDR2 YYNGEE, per germline. Trimming removed 4 bases from V and 12 bases from J; junction bases left unmatched: 10. This CDR3 contains 13 residues. CDR3 in DNA: TGTGCCAGCAGCCCAGAGGGGGACAGGGAGACTTTCTTT. Residues: CASSPEGDRETFF.

About this clone itself: One junction end does not reproduce the germline sequence, and a read error may be involved. The chain joins TRBV7-9 to TRBJ2-2; unclear D gene. CDR1 and CDR2 (germline): SEHNR, FQNEAQ (reference sequence). This CDR3 is 12 amino acids long. The CDR3 coding sequence is TGTTCCAGCAGCGTACGGGTGGGGGAGCTGTTTTTT. Translated: CSSSVRVGELFF.

The chain employs TRBV29-1 and TRBJ2-7; 9 bases line up with TRBD1. The germline V gene encodes CDR1 SQVTM and CDR2 ANQGSEA. Germline trimming cut 4 bases from V and 3 bases from J; bases unmatched to any gene: 7. The length of the CDR3 is 14 residues. The CDR3 reads CSVVTPGQGYEQYF. The DNA of the CDR3 is TGCAGCGTTGTCACTCCGGGACAGGGCTACGAGCAGTACTTC.

The rearrangement uses TRBV11-2 and TRBJ2-7, with 10 bases fitting TRBD1. CDR3 size: 14 residues. Germline CDR1 is SGHAT and CDR2 is FQNNGV. Germline trimming cut 3 bases from V and 4 bases from J; bases unmatched to any gene: 3. The CDR3 loop reads CASSLTGGGYEQYF. CDR3 nucleotide sequence: TGTGCCAGCAGCTTGACAGGGGGCGGGTACGAGCAGTACTTC.